The clone carrying this T cell receptor (beta chain) was observed a few times. As yet, its antigen is unknown. The CDR3 covers 13 residues. Trimming cost V 3 bases and J 3 bases, with 9 bases left between them. Germline-derived CDR1 and CDR2 are MGHDK and SYGVNS. This sample was taken from a study of beta chain features in type 1 diabetes. Study overall: There were some 100,000,000 sorted cells examined across all samples.

Sequenced material consisted of expressed TCRB transcripts (all of the isolated RNA was reverse transcribed). Profiled with immunoSEQ multiplex PCR; TCRdb holds only in-frame clones, not every one. The table lists around 340,000 clones, about a tenth of them singletons. The study, taken as a whole, reports: All four CD4+ subsets from Type 1 diabetes patients carried moderately but significantly shorter TCRB CDR3s.

The V call is TRBV25-1, the J call TRBJ2-7; no reliable D call. Sequenced: central memory CD4+ T cells from blood. This TCR came from a young man with type 1 diabetes. DNA of the CDR3: TGTGCCAGCAGTGAGGGCGGATACTACGAGCAGTACTTC. Its protein is CASSEGGYYEQYF.